The 11 T cell receptor beta chains below were found in one sample sequenced in a study of T cells after yellow fever vaccination. TCRdb re-called the 5' RACE reads with MiXCR, one entry per CDR3 protein. This sample has approximately 74,000 distinct CDR3 sequences, with around 5% found just once. Sequencing was performed on CD4+ T cells sorted from PBMCs, taken around 14 days after the first yellow fever vaccination. These receptors were obtained from a man in his late teens or twenties who received the YFV17D yellow fever vaccine.

The genes are TRBV4-3 and TRBJ1-2; tentative D call: TRBD1 (6 bases). The CDR3 is 15 residues long. Between the trimmed V and J ends, which lost 1 base and 6 bases, there was a span of 15 bases. Germline V gives CDR1 LGHNA, CDR2 YSLEER. Here the CDR3 DNA reads TGCGCCAGCAGCCAAGTCCCCAACAGGGTTGATGGCTACACCTTC. Protein: CASSQVPNRVDGYTF.

This clonotype was recorded many times. The CDR3 sequence is CASSLSPGVGTEAFF. Here the CDR3 DNA reads TGCGCCAGCAGCTTGTCGCCGGGGGTAGGGACTGAAGCTTTCTTT. The J gene is TRBJ1-1, the V gene TRBV5-1; TRBD1 might be the D (5 bases). Germline CDR1 and CDR2: SGHRS and YFSETQ. The CDR3 contains 15 residues. The germline V and J ends were trimmed by 1 base and 5 bases, with 15 bases remaining between them.

This clonotype was found many times. V is TRBV5-1 and J is TRBJ2-5; D gene uncertain. CDR1 and CDR2 (germline): SGHRS, YFSETQ. Deletions cut 0 bases from V and 3 bases from J, with 6 bases between. This CDR3 comprises 13 residues. CDR3 in DNA: TGCGCCAGCAGCTTGGAGGCAGAAGAGACCCAGTACTTC. Its protein is CASSLEAEETQYF.

This clonotype was counted at least ten times. This sequence joins TRBV5-1 and TRBJ1-6; the D is unclear. CDR1 and CDR2 (germline): SGHRS, YFSETQ. V was trimmed by 2 bases and J by 7 bases, leaving 10 bases between them. This CDR3 has 14 residues. CDR3 nucleotide sequence: TGCGCCAGCAGCTTCTCAGGCCCCAATTCACCCCTCCACTTT. This codes for CASSFSGPNSPLHF.

The V and J genes are TRBV5-1 and TRBJ2-2, with TRBD1 identical over 10 bases. V trimming: 3 bases; J trimming: 5 bases; junction bases outside the gene matches: 7. CDR1 SGHRS and CDR2 YFSETQ come from the germline V gene. This CDR3 spans 16 amino acids. The CDR3: CASSSTGTGVTGELFF. CDR3 nucleotide sequence: TGCGCCAGCAGCTCTACCGGGACAGGGGTTACCGGGGAGCTGTTTTTT.

This clonotype was recorded at least ten times. The chain joins TRBV5-1 to TRBJ2-5, with 12 bases matching TRBD2. This CDR3 comprises 15 residues. Trimming removed 4 bases from V and 2 bases from J; junction bases left unmatched: 3. Germline V CDR1 and CDR2: SGHRS, YFSETQ. In DNA form, the CDR3 reads TGCGCCAGCAGCCCCGGGACTAGCGGGCAAGAGACCCAGTACTTC. This codes for CASSPGTSGQETQYF.

The table lists this clonotype with many counts. The chain couples TRBV20-1 to TRBJ1-5; D is perhaps TRBD1 (6 bases). Germline assignment: CDR1 DFQATT and CDR2 SNEGSKA (reference sequence). The CDR3 runs 15 residues. V was cut by 3 bases and J by 2 bases, with 14 bases left in between. This chain's CDR3 is CSASRRAGGNQPQHF. The CDR3 region has the DNA TGCAGTGCTAGTAGGAGGGCAGGGGGCAATCAGCCCCAGCATTTT.

The sample holds many counts of this clonotype. The rearrangement joins TRBV3-1 to TRBJ1-5; D is unresolved. Per germline, CDR1 LGHDT and CDR2 YNNKEL (reference sequence). The germline V and J ends were trimmed by 0 bases and 9 bases, with 9 bases remaining between them. The CDR3 is 13 amino acids. The CDR3 loop reads CASSQDWWWPQHF. The CDR3 coding sequence is TGTGCCAGCAGCCAAGATTGGTGGTGGCCCCAGCATTTT.

This clonotype was observed at least ten times. The chain carries TRBV5-1 and TRBJ2-3, with TRBD2 matching 7 bases. The CDR3 runs to 14 residues. Germline loops: CDR1 SGHRS, CDR2 YFSETQ. V lost 0 bases to trimming and J lost 7 bases; unmatched junction nucleotides: 5. CDR3 DNA sequence: TGCGCCAGCAGCTTGGAGTCTAGCGGAAATACGCAGTATTTT. Protein sequence: CASSLESSGNTQYF.

This clonotype has a count of ten or more. The chain combines TRBV5-1 with TRBJ2-3; no firm D call. This CDR3 spans 14 amino acids. The germline V and J ends were trimmed by 6 bases and 0 bases, with 11 bases remaining between them. CDR1 and CDR2 (germline): SGHRS, YFSETQ. The CDR3 DNA follows: TGCGCCAGCACGGTGGGTTCTAGCACAGATACGCAGTATTTT. This codes for CASTVGSSTDTQYF.

This clonotype was recorded many times. This sequence joins TRBV28 and TRBJ1-6, with 10 bases that match TRBD1. This CDR3 region has 15 residues. Germline lookup yields CDR1 MDHEN and CDR2 SYDVKM. V shed 6 bases, J shed 8 bases, and the junction held 7 bases outside the gene matches. In nucleotides, the CDR3 is TGTGCCAGCAGACTGCATGGGACAGGGGATTCACCCCTCCACTTT. It is translated as CASRLHGTGDSPLHF.